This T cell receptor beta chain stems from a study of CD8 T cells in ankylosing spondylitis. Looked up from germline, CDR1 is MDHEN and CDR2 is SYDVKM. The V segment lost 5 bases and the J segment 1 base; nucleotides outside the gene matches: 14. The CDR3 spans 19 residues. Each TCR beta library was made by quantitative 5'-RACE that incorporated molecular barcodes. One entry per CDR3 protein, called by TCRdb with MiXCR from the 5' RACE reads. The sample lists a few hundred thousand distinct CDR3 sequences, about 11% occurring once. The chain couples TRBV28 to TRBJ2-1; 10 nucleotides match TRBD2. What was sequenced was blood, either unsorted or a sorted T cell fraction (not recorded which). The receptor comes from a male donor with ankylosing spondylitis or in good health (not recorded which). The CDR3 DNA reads TGTGCCAGCAGTGCGTTCGTCCGGCTAGCGGGGGCTTCCTACAATGAGCAGTTCTTC. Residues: CASSAFVRLAGASYNEQFF. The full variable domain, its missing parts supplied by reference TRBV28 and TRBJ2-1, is DVKVTQSSRYLVKRTGEKVFLECVQDMDHENMFWYRQDPGLGLRLIYFSYDVKMKEKGDIPEGYSVSREKKERFSLILESASTNQTSMYLCASSAFVRLAGASYNEQFFGPGTRLTVL.